The rows below give T cell receptor beta chains drawn from one sample of a study of T-cell reconstitution after alpha-beta-depleted transplantation in children. TCRdb used MiXCR to reprocess the PCR reads, holding one entry per CDR3 protein. This sample has hundreds of thousands of distinct CDR3 sequences; about 15% occur once, and the top ten carry approximately 1%. Sequences were derived from PBMCs from the stem cell graft donor, sampled from the stem cell graft. These receptors were collected from a human donor who donated a stem cell graft to a child with acute myeloid leukemia. Each CDR3 is given with its conserved first and last residue. Fields, in order: V gene, J gene, clone size, D gene, CDR3 DNA, CDR3 protein. The D gene is left open where the match is weak. The size entry is marked missing in some rows and otherwise reads once, few, many or a size class.

>TRBV12-3/TRBV12-4|TRBJ2-3|NA|NA
TGTGCCAGCAGTTTAGGGCACGGCGCTTCTACAGATACGCAGTATTTT
CASSLGHGASTDTQYF
>TRBV20-1|TRBJ1-2|many|NA
TGCAGTGCTGGGGAGGGGGATGGCTACACCTTC
CSAGEGDGYTF
>TRBV11-2|TRBJ2-4|once|TRBD1
TGTGCCAGCAGCGGGCGGACAGGGGGCGGCATTCAGTACTTC
CASSGRTGGGIQYF
>TRBV5-1|TRBJ1-5|many|NA
TGCGCCAGCAGCTTGGCGGGGGAAGGCAATCAGCCCCAGCATTTT
CASSLAGEGNQPQHF
>TRBV18|TRBJ2-2|NA|TRBD2
TGTGCCAGCTCACCAAGCAGGACTAGAAGCACCGGGGAGCTGTTTTTT
CASSPSRTRSTGELFF
>TRBV9|TRBJ2-7|few|NA
TGTGCCAGCAGTTTCGGGGGAGGTGGAGACGAGCAGTACTTC
CASSFGGGGDEQYF
>TRBV30|TRBJ1-5|few|NA
TGTGCCTGGAGTCCGGACAGAGATCAGCCCCAGCATTTT
CAWSPDRDQPQHF
>TRBV10-3|TRBJ2-7|many|TRBD1
TGTGCCATCAGGACCAGGACAGGGAGCGAGCAGTACTTC
CAIRTRTGSEQYF
>TRBV6-6|TRBJ1-1|NA|NA
TGTGCCAGCAGTCCTGTACAGGGCTTTCAAGCTTTCTTT
CASSPVQGFQAFF
>TRBV24-1|TRBJ2-3|many|NA
TGTGCCACCAGTCACAGGGTTGGGGATACGCAGTATTTT
CATSHRVGDTQYF
>TRBV20-1|TRBJ1-1|many|NA
TGCAGTGCTAGAGGTGGGACTCTGAACACTGAAGCTTTCTTT
CSARGGTLNTEAFF
>TRBV5-1|TRBJ2-5|NA|NA
TGCGCCAGCAGCCCCCGGGACCAGACCCAGTACTTC
CASSPRDQTQYF
>TRBV7-2|TRBJ2-5|many|NA
TGTGCCAGCAGCTTAACACAACAAGAGACCCAGTACTTC
CASSLTQQETQYF
>TRBV10-3|TRBJ2-7|many|NA
TGTGCCATCAGTGGTCCCGAGGTGGGCGAGCAGTACTTC
CAISGPEVGEQYF
>TRBV5-5|TRBJ2-5|NA|TRBD2
TGTGCCAGCAGCTGGGACCTCAGCGGGGGAGACTCAGAGACCCAGTACTTC
CASSWDLSGGDSETQYF
>TRBV7-8|TRBJ1-5|NA|TRBD1
TGTGCCAGCAGCCGGGACAGGGGCCTAAATCAGCCCCAGCATTTT
CASSRDRGLNQPQHF
>TRBV5-1|TRBJ2-5|many|NA
TGTGCCAGCAGTTTAGTTGGCCAAGAGACCCAGTACTTC
CASSLVGQETQYF
>TRBV6-5|TRBJ2-1|many|NA
TGTGCCAGCAGTTACCAGGGTTCCAGCTCCTACAATGAGCAGTTCTTC
CASSYQGSSSYNEQFF
>TRBV6-5|TRBJ2-1|many|TRBD1
TGTGCCAGCAGTTACCTGGGACAGAAGCCCTACAATGAGCAGTTCTTC
CASSYLGQKPYNEQFF
>TRBV7-6|TRBJ1-3|many|NA
TGTGCCAGCAGCTTAGGGGCCACCATATATTTT
CASSLGATIYF
>TRBV11-2|TRBJ1-1|few|TRBD1
TGTGCCAGCAGCTTAGACCTCAGGGGGCCCAGGAACACTGAAGCTTTCTTT
CASSLDLRGPRNTEAFF
>TRBV7-9|TRBJ2-7|few|TRBD1
TGTGCCAGCAGCCGTGCCGGGACAGGGTACTACGAGCAGTACTTC
CASSRAGTGYYEQYF
>TRBV3-1|TRBJ2-1|few|TRBD2
TGTGCCAGTCTTTCGGGGGGGAACGAGCAGTTCTTC
CASLSGGNEQFF
>TRBV11-2|TRBJ2-5|NA|TRBD2
TGTGCCAGCAGCTTAGAATACGGCGGGGGGGCGGAGACCCAGTACTTC
CASSLEYGGGAETQYF
>TRBV7-2|TRBJ2-5|few|NA
TGTGCCAGCAGCTTAGGGGTCGAACTCCGAGAGACCCAGTACTTC
CASSLGVELRETQYF
>TRBV15|TRBJ2-3|NA|NA
TGTGCCACCAGCAGGGAGACACCCTCGGGCACAGATACGCAGTATTTT
CATSRETPSGTDTQYF
>TRBV12-3/TRBV12-4|TRBJ2-1|NA|TRBD2
TGTGCCAGCAGTTTTATGGCTAGCGGGGAATATGAGCAGTTCTTC
CASSFMASGEYEQFF
>TRBV25-1|TRBJ2-3|many|NA
TGTGCCAGCAGTGAATGGGCGGGTGGAGATACGCAGTATTTT
CASSEWAGGDTQYF
>TRBV7-2|TRBJ2-3|NA|TRBD2
TGTGCCAGCAGCTTCCAGCGGGGAGGCACAGATACGCAGTATTTT
CASSFQRGGTDTQYF
>TRBV4-3|TRBJ2-1|few|TRBD2
TGCGCCAGCAGCCAAGGGCTAGCGGGGGTCAATGAGCAGTTCTTC
CASSQGLAGVNEQFF
>TRBV21-1|TRBJ2-3|NA|NA
TGTGCCAGCAGCCTCTATGGGGGTAGGCCAGATACGCAGTATTTT
CASSLYGGRPDTQYF
>TRBV9|TRBJ2-2|many|NA
TGTGCCAGCAGCGTAGCTCCGGCCGGGGAGCTGTTTTTT
CASSVAPAGELFF
>TRBV15|TRBJ2-2|many|NA
TGTGCCACCAGCTTACAAGTATTGGACACCGGGGAGCTGTTTTTT
CATSLQVLDTGELFF
>TRBV20-1|TRBJ1-2|many|NA
TGCAGTGCTAGAGATGGGGGCCTCTATGGCTACACCTTC
CSARDGGLYGYTF
>TRBV6-5|TRBJ1-2|many|NA
TGTGCCAGCAGTTACTCCCGGACTAACTATGGCTACACCTTC
CASSYSRTNYGYTF
>TRBV7-2|TRBJ1-1|NA|TRBD1
TGTGCCAGCAGCTTTCCAGGGGGCTCCACTGAAGCTTTCTTT
CASSFPGGSTEAFF
>TRBV12-3/TRBV12-4|TRBJ2-2|NA|NA
TGTGCCAGCAGCCTAAGCACTTTCTCGAACGGGGAGCTGTTTTTT
CASSLSTFSNGELFF
>TRBV20-1|TRBJ1-1|NA|NA
TGCAGTGCTAGAGATAGGGGGGGCAGGGTTCCTGAAGCTTTCTTT
CSARDRGGRVPEAFF
>TRBV11-1|TRBJ1-5|few|NA
TGTGCCAGCAGCTTAGGGGGGTCGCGAGATAGCAATCAGCCCCAGCATTTT
CASSLGGSRDSNQPQHF